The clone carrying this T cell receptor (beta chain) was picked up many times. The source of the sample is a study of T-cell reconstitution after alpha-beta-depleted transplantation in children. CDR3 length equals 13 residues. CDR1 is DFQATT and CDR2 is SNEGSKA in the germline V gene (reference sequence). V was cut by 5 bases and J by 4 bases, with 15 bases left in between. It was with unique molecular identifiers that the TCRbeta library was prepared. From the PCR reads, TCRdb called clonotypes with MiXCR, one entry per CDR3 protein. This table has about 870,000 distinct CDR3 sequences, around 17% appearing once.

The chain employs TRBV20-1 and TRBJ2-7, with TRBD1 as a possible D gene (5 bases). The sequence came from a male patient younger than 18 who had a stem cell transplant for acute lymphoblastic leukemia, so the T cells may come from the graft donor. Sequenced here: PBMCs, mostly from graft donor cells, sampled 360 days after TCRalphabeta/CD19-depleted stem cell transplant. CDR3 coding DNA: TGCAGTGCTGGCTACCGGCCAGGGTACGAGCAGTACTTC. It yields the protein CSAGYRPGYEQYF.